One sample yielded the 17 T cell receptor beta chains listed below, sequenced in a study of CD8+ T cells in alopecia areata. RNA, once extracted, was reverse transcribed into cDNA for use as the sequencing template. Sequenced by immunoSEQ multiplex PCR; TCRdb stores in-frame clones only, minus some. Here the sample spans about 140,000 clones, 50% to 65% being singletons. Sequenced: CD4+ T cells sorted from blood. The source is a human donor in good health.

There are a few counts of this clone. V and J are TRBV2 and TRBJ1-1, with D uncertain. The CDR3 runs 12 residues. Trimming took 6 bases from V and 1 from J, leaving 6 bases between them. Germline lookup yields CDR1 SNHLY and CDR2 FYNNEI. Here the CDR3 reads CASSYRNTEAFF. CDR3 coding DNA: TGTGCCAGCAGCTACAGGAACACTGAAGCTTTCTTT.

The V gene is TRBV11-2, the J gene TRBJ2-7, with a tentative D call TRBD2 (5 bases). The CDR3 runs 13 residues. The germline V gene encodes CDR1 SGHAT and CDR2 FQNNGV. Deletions cut 0 bases from V and 12 bases from J, with 15 bases between. The CDR3 is CASSLDPRGRRYF. The DNA for the CDR3 is TGTGCCAGCAGCTTAGATCCGAGAGGGCGTCGGTACTTC.

The chain uses TRBV7-9 and TRBJ1-6; D possibly corresponds to TRBD1 (5 bases). This CDR3 has 15 residues. Between the trimmed V and J ends, which lost 1 base and 9 bases, there was a span of 13 bases. CDR1 and CDR2 from the germline V gene are SEHNR and FQNEAQ (reference sequence). In nucleotides, the CDR3 is TGTGCCAGCAGCTTAGTTTCAGGGCCGGGTTCACCCCTCCACTTT. Protein: CASSLVSGPGSPLHF.

This clone was seen repeatedly, ten times or more. V and J are TRBV6-1 and TRBJ1-1; a possible D gene is TRBD1 (6 bases). The V and J ends lost 2 bases and 7 bases respectively, with 11 bases between them. This CDR3 spans 13 amino acids. Germline-derived CDR1 and CDR2 are MNHNS and SASEGT. The CDR3 DNA is TGTGCCAGCAGTGAAACAGGGTCGGGTGAAGCTTTCTTT. Protein product: CASSETGSGEAFF.

The chain couples TRBV14 to TRBJ1-1; 7 bases map to TRBD1. Trimming cost V 0 bases and J 7 bases; bases outside gene matches: 5. Germline V lookup: CDR1 SGHDN, CDR2 FVKESK. The CDR3 is 14 amino acids. The CDR3 DNA follows: TGTGCCAGCAGCCAAGAGTTTCGGACAGGTGAAGCTTTCTTT. The encoded protein is CASSQEFRTGEAFF.

This clone was seen a handful of times. The chain employs TRBV15 and TRBJ2-6; 10 nucleotides line up with TRBD1. The CDR3 runs to 17 residues. Germline assignment: CDR1 LNHNV and CDR2 YYDKDF (reference sequence). J was trimmed by 3 bases and V by 0 bases; bases with no gene match: 2. The CDR3 spells CATSREDRGLGANVLTF. The CDR3 coding sequence is TGTGCCACCAGCAGAGAAGACAGGGGGCTTGGGGCCAACGTCCTGACTTTC.

CDR3 coding DNA: TGTGCCAGCTCACCATCGGACAGCACAGATACGCAGTATTTT. Its protein product is CASSPSDSTDTQYF. The genes are TRBV18 and TRBJ2-3; D remains ambiguous. CDR1 and CDR2 (germline): KGHSH, LQKENI. V gave up 2 bases and J gave up 0 bases, with 6 bases separating them. The length of the CDR3 is 14 residues.

The chain uses TRBV5-1 and TRBJ1-2; D remains unclear. CDR3 size: 14 residues. Trimming cost V 0 bases and J 4 bases, with 10 bases left between them. Germline CDR1 is SGHRS and CDR2 is YFSETQ. CDR3 loop: CASSLVYESYGYTF. CDR3 in DNA: TGCGCCAGCAGCTTGGTTTACGAGTCCTATGGCTACACCTTC.

Only a few counts were recorded for this clone. An end of the junction differs from the germline gene, which may be a read error. The chain is built from TRBV10-3 and TRBJ2-1, with TRBD2 matching 10 bases. CDR1 is ENHRY, CDR2 SYGVKD, per germline. The length of the CDR3 is 17 residues. This CDR3 is CTISDSRLAGLDNEQFF. The CDR3 DNA sequence: TGTACCATCAGTGATTCTCGACTAGCGGGCCTCGACAATGAGCAGTTCTTC.

The chain uses TRBV10-3 and TRBJ2-6; a possible D gene is TRBD1 (5 bases). The CDR3 contains 18 residues. Germline V gene sequence: CDR1 ENHRY, CDR2 SYGVKD. V lost 2 bases to trimming and J lost 0 bases, with 14 bases between them. CDR3 bases: TGTGCCATCAGTGAGCCAAAGGGGTTCTTCTCTGGGGCCAACGTCCTGACTTTC. As protein: CAISEPKGFFSGANVLTF.

This clone showed up just a few times. The chain uses TRBV29-1 and TRBJ2-1; 12 bases map to TRBD2. V lost 2 bases to trimming and J lost 10 bases; unmatched junction nucleotides: 6. The germline V gene has CDR1 SQVTM and CDR2 ANQGSEA. The CDR3 loop spans 14 amino acids. The CDR3 DNA is TGCAGCGTTGAATCTAGCGGGAGGGCCGTGGAGCAGTTCTTC. This encodes CSVESSGRAVEQFF.

This chain links TRBV29-1 with TRBJ2-1, with 7 bases matching TRBD2. The CDR3 has 18 amino acids. CDR1 is SQVTM, CDR2 ANQGSEA, per germline. V gave up 4 bases and J gave up 6 bases; unmatched junction bases: 21. CDR3 loop: CSVASSAGWEGKPNEQFF. CDR3 coding DNA: TGCAGCGTTGCCTCGAGCGCTGGTTGGGAGGGCAAACCCAATGAGCAGTTCTTC.

The chain uses TRBV28 and TRBJ2-2; D not certain. This CDR3 comprises 11 residues. CDR1 and CDR2 from the germline V gene are MDHEN and SYDVKM. The germline V and J ends were trimmed by 5 bases and 10 bases, with 8 bases remaining between them. DNA for the CDR3: TGTGCCAGCAGTAATGGGGAGGAGCTGTTTTTT. It is translated as CASSNGEELFF.

This chain links TRBV6-6 with TRBJ1-5, with unresolved D. The CDR3 totals 14 residues. Germline V CDR1 and CDR2: MNHNY, SVGAGI (reference sequence). The V end was cut by 6 bases, the J end by 11 bases, with 20 bases between. CDR3 DNA sequence: TGTGCCAGCAGCCCAAGGACGGGGTCTCTGGCCCAGCATTTT. This codes for CASSPRTGSLAQHF.

The chain uses TRBV19 and TRBJ2-1; D unclear. The CDR3 is made up of 16 amino acids. Trimming took off 3 bases at V and 0 bases at J, with 12 bases between the two ends. Germline V lookup: CDR1 LNHDA, CDR2 SQIVND (reference sequence). Written as DNA, the CDR3 is TGTGCCAGTAGTATTGGAGTAGGAAGCTCCTACAATGAGCAGTTCTTC. It yields the protein CASSIGVGSSYNEQFF.

Remarks on this clone: The same CDR3 can be traced to other DNA sequences in this sample. This CDR3 is CSVAGTGGVETQYF. The CDR3 DNA is TGCAGCGTTGCTGGGACAGGGGGCGTCGAGACCCAGTACTTC. The V call is TRBV29-1, the J call TRBJ2-5, with TRBD1 matching 12 bases. Germline assignment: CDR1 SQVTM and CDR2 ANQGSEA. This CDR3 comprises 14 residues. With 4 bases clipped from V and 5 bases from J, the junction kept 5 bases outside the gene matches.

The J gene is TRBJ2-3, the V gene TRBV18; tentatively, D is TRBD2 (5 bases). Germline V gives CDR1 KGHSH, CDR2 LQKENI. There are 16 residues in the CDR3. V dropped 1 base and J dropped 2 bases, with 13 bases sitting between them. DNA of the CDR3: TGTGCCAGCTCACCACGCTTTACTAGTGTCACAGATACGCAGTATTTT. It yields the protein CASSPRFTSVTDTQYF.